This TCR beta chain was retrieved from a study of regulatory T cells in long-lasting Graves disease (dated by TCRdb to the early 2020s). For context, the study as a whole: Antithyroid drugs had been taken for less than 3 months by newly diagnosed Graves' disease patients. Persistent Graves' disease patients were compared with newly diagnosed Graves' disease patients by peripheral blood TCR sequencing and RNA sequencing. The study took place in China and was registered as a clinical trial. A total of around 35 samples were covered by TCR sequencing, comprising some 13 persistent and around 20 newly diagnosed Graves' disease patients. Study-wide findings and limitations: Because the primary lesion, thyroid tissue, could not be accessed, the study looked at peripheral blood alone. Only the TCR beta chain was sequenced and analyzed. TRBV28, TRBJ1-2 and TRBJ2-5 were preferentially used in persistent disease, while TRBV20-1 and TRBJ2-1 were favored in newly diagnosed disease. Lower TCR Shannon entropy and fewer highly expanded clones were observed in persistent Graves' disease patients than in newly diagnosed patients, which suggested clonal expansion. As a limitation, the authors acknowledged that the small sample size may reduce accuracy. Persistent patients shared more public clonotypes among themselves (more than 2,500) than newly diagnosed patients did (more than 850).

Trimming removed 2 bases from V and 3 bases from J, leaving 8 bases between the germline ends. Including cysteine and phenylalanine, the CDR3 has 14 amino acids. CDR3 DNA is the only sequence kept; it has 42 bases, read in frame from the first base. The germline V gene supplies CDR1 SNHLY and CDR2 FYNNEI. Libraries were prepared through multiplex PCR. Sequencing relied on an Illumina HiSeq 4000. TCR beta libraries were built with iRepertoire HTBI primers and Arm-PCR amplification of CDR3 regions. PCR products were gel purified before sequencing. As for the original processing: Gene usage analysis of CDR3 amino acid clonotypes used the approximately 62 TRBV and more than 13 TRBJ segments found across samples. Filtered high-quality paired reads were merged into contigs using COPE and FqMerger. Contigs were aligned with BLAST to IMGT TRBV, TRBD and TRBJ reference genes, and CDR3 was defined per IMGT. Clonotypes above 0.1% frequency were classified as highly expanded clones. Shannon entropy served as the measure of repertoire diversity, while the Gini coefficient captured V-J evenness. Clonotypes shared by more than one individual were considered public. TCRdb reprocessed the public reads (quality trimming at Q25 with fastp, clone calling with MiXCR) and kept in-frame beta chains. Identical CDR3 proteins give one entry, which carries the most common genes and DNA. The V and J calls follow TCRdb's processing rather than the paper's. The table for this sample lists 560,000 or so distinct CDR3 sequences; about 16% of them were counted only once. The ten largest clones capture around 11% of the sample.

Comment on this clonotype: The antigen this receptor binds is unknown. Base qualities are not at hand, and no much larger clone is one base apart.

The time point tag for this specimen amounts to: newly diagnosed GD, antithyroid drugs for less than 3 months. For both TCR sequencing and RNA sequencing, RNA was extracted from PBMCs in TRIzol. The diagnosis of Graves' disease was made according to American Thyroid Association guidelines. Patients were recruited from an endocrinology department in Xi'an, China. Each patient gave approximately 9.7 milliliters of peripheral blood, collected in an EDTA anticoagulant tube. PBMCs were isolated by Ficoll Paque Plus density gradient separation without further T cell sorting. An Agilent 2100 Bioanalyzer and agarose gel were used to check RNA quality, while a NanoDrop 2000 measured RNA concentration. Separately, the same data were catalogued under a study of T cells in Graves' hyperthyroidism and ophthalmopathy. From that second study: A patient counted as having stable Graves' hyperthyroidism if no progression to ophthalmopathy occurred over 18 months of follow-up. Hyperthyroidism patients were newly diagnosed, had a disease duration of under 2 months, and were aged 18 to 65 years. Exclusion was applied to patients with uncontrolled infections, other autoimmune diseases, pregnancy or lactation. Diagnoses relied on clinical symptoms, serum thyroxine and TRAb, thyroid ultrasound and orbital computed tomography. The TCR CDR3 was subjected to a first round of RT-PCR using the HTBI primer set and the Qiagen OneStep RT-PCR kit. Most expanded thyroid clonotypes (frequency above 0.001) were also found in blood, which suggests that blood repertoires may mirror thyroid immune responses. A 13 V-J signature model separated ophthalmopathy from stable hyperthyroidism, with 87.88% sensitivity and just under 84% specificity in cross-validation and 80%/75% in testing. During validation, the model predicted progression to ophthalmopathy a median of about 6.3 months ahead of onset, with 60% to 71% sensitivity and under 85% specificity. To identify distinguishing TCR V-J signatures, a discovery cohort of 100 or so patients was used, comprising 43 with Graves' ophthalmopathy and around 60 with stable Graves' hyperthyroidism. Whether ophthalmopathy could be predicted prospectively was tested in an independent validation cohort made up of about 18 hyperthyroidism patients plus 17 patients who later progressed to ophthalmopathy. The 75 to 100 discovery patients were divided at random into training and test sets in a 7:3 ratio. In about 6 Graves' hyperthyroidism patients, the study also compared T-cell repertoires from thyroid tissue with T-cell repertoires from blood. After sampling, hyperthyroidism patients received methimazole starting at 30 mg daily, and ophthalmopathy patients received high-dose intravenous methylprednisolone. A second multiplex PCR round built the libraries, followed by size selection and purification. Libraries were sequenced paired-end with 100 bp reads on an Illumina HiSeq2000. SOAPnuke was used to process the raw data, removing reads that contained adapters or uncalled bases, had a mean Phred below 15, or lacked an exact match to the constant primer or identifier. High-quality paired reads were merged with COPE v1.2.5, and unique nucleotide sequences were defined as clonotypes. MiTCR v1.1 was used to align clonotypes to the IMGT TRBV, TRBD and TRBJ reference segments. The analysis was restricted to V-J combinations with a frequency above 0.0001, which together covered 99.2% of the repertoires. A TCS score was defined as the ratio between F50 (clonal expansion) and ExV (chaos), using BLOSUM62-based TCRdist between CDR3 peptides within each V-J. Welch's t-statistics and random forest reduced several hundred V-J features to 13, which were used in a naive Bayes classifier (R e1071). Sample size was not statistically predetermined, and blinding of investigators to group allocation was not performed. According to the paper, TCR Vbeta CDR3 sequencing was carried out on 120 to 150 peripheral blood samples, which came from about 45 ophthalmopathy, 75 to 80 hyperthyroidism and approximately 17 progressor patients.

The sequencing here drew on peripheral blood mononuclear cells (PBMCs), taken at new diagnosis, from a patient treated with antithyroid drugs. The chain was built from TRBV2 and TRBJ1-5, and possibly TRBD1, on 5 matching bases. This receptor was taken from a young man with Graves disease. Donor details come from another sample of the same person, matched by shared clones. This receptor has the CDR3 CASSERGDNQPQHF. The DNA is TGTGCCAGCAGTGAACGGGGGGACAATCAGCCCCAGCATTTT.